This T cell receptor beta chain was identified in a study of human T cells and chemical hapten exposure. CDR1 is SGHKS, CDR2 YYEKEE, per germline (reference sequence). The CDR3 loop spans 13 amino acids. V lost 5 bases, J lost 9 bases, and 17 bases lay in between. Each CDR3 protein is one row after TCRdb ran MiXCR on the RACE reads. The data contain around 110,000 distinct CDR3 sequences, 9% to 14% of them seen just once; the ten biggest clones take up 1.3% to 1.5%. This clonotype was observed a handful of times. The time point is: patch test 1, 2 weeks after DPC sensitization. The treatment: therapeutic diphenylcyclopropenone sensitization with weekly scalp DPC.

The sequence was obtained from a woman aged 45-65 years with alopecia areata. Some clones in this sample may be carry-over from other donors' samples. The chain recombines TRBV5-5 with TRBJ1-1, with D possibly matching TRBD1 (5 bases). Source: whole blood, taken in connection with sensitization to the hapten diphenylcyclopropenone (DPC). The CDR3 spells CASSPVQEGKAFF. As DNA, the CDR3 is TGTGCCAGCAGTCCCGTTCAGGAGGGGAAAGCTTTCTTT. Based on the CDR3 plus reference TRBV5-5 and TRBJ1-1, the full variable domain is DAGVTQSPTHLIKTRGQQVTLRCSPISGHKSVSWYQQVLGQGPQFIFQYYEKEERGRGNFPDRFSARQFPNYSSELNVNALLLGDSALYLCASSPVQEGKAFFGQGTRLTVV.